This TCR beta chain originates from a study of memory CD4+ T cells and cytomegalovirus serostatus. Turning to the study itself: This sample comes from healthy Belgian adults, fewer than ten CMV seropositive, about 25 seronegative.

Turning to this clone: Its antigen remains unidentified.

The sort gate was single viable CD3+CD4+CD8-CD45RO+ cells for memory CD4+ T cells. CMV serostatus came from serum IgG against pp150, pp28, p38, p52. Findings of the study overall: Suggested: most of the CMV-linked TCR signature lies in CD4+ memory cells.

Only in-frame clones appear in the TCRdb table, and some are missing; sequencing was by immunoSEQ multiplex PCR. In the table there are roughly 53,000 clones, roughly 79% of which are singletons. The sequenced sample consisted of memory CD4+ T cells from blood. The receptor was derived from an adult in good health and CMV-seronegative.

CDR3 sequence: CASSLDIFETQYF. CDR3 coding DNA: TGTGCCAGCAGCTTAGATATTTTCGAGACCCAGTACTTC. This chain links TRBV7-2 with TRBJ2-5; D gene unclear. V dropped 1 base and J dropped 5 bases, with 8 bases sitting between them. This CDR3 region has 13 residues. The V gene's germline CDR1 is SGHTA and CDR2 FQGNSA.